This T cell receptor beta chain was recorded in a study of OX40 agonist ivuxolimab in advanced cancers. This table comes from immunoSEQ multiplex PCR, and its TCRdb copy is limited to in-frame clones, with some not included. The table includes 52,000 or so clones, 93% detected once. The CDR3 consists of 16 residues. Germline V CDR1 and CDR2: LGHNA, YSLEER. V was pared by 5 bases and J by 8 bases, with 14 bases of the junction left unmatched. For this clone: The antigen is undetermined.

Study-wide points: Clonal expansion in partial responders at 0.1-3.0 mg/kg ranked among the lowest.

The J gene is TRBJ2-1, the V gene TRBV4-3; 8 nucleotides agree with TRBD2. This TCR derives from an adult with an advanced solid tumor such as melanoma, head and neck, liver or kidney cancer. The sequences come from CD4+ or CD8+ T cells sorted from blood, collected in a trial of the OX40 agonist ivuxolimab. In DNA form, the CDR3 reads TGCGCCAGCAGCTTTCATGGGGGGACTAGTTTGGATGAGCAGTTCTTC. As protein: CASSFHGGTSLDEQFF.